The clone carrying this T cell receptor (beta chain) appeared a few times. Its specificity is unknown. Germline trimming cut 2 bases from V and 0 bases from J; bases unmatched to any gene: 9. Germline CDR1 and CDR2: MNHNS and SASEGT. This CDR3 is built from 17 residues. Use of 60 Vbeta and 13 Jbeta primers characterized the PCR. Sequencing used immunoSEQ multiplex PCR; TCRdb keeps in-frame clones, though not all of them. The sample contains roughly 75,000 clones, 84% of which appear only once. This specimen belongs to a study of cytomegalovirus exposure and HLA in healthy donors. In the study overall: Approximately 85 million unique TCRs from HLA-typed donors were held in an early release of data. Study-wide results and caveats: Productive status was seen about 87% or about 30% of the time for most TCR beta V segments in an earlier analysis.

Sequencing was carried out using PBMCs. The V gene is TRBV6-1, the J gene TRBJ1-2; 7 bases are shared with TRBD1. The clonotype was recovered from a man between 65 and 85 years old in good health and CMV-seropositive. The CDR3 DNA reads as TGTGCCAGCAGTGAAATCGGAGGGGGCAGTTCTAACTATGGCTACACCTTC. Translated: CASSEIGGGSSNYGYTF.